These 3 T cell receptor beta chains were all obtained from the same sample, sequenced in a study of OX40 agonist ivuxolimab in advanced cancers. Clones were sequenced by immunoSEQ multiplex PCR, and TCRdb holds only the in-frame ones, with some missing. The sample comprises more than 70,000 clones, 91% of which are singletons, and under 2% rests with the top ten. The material was CD4+ or CD8+ T cells sorted from blood, obtained in a trial of the OX40 agonist ivuxolimab. The origin of the receptors is an adult with an advanced solid tumor such as melanoma, head and neck, liver or kidney cancer.

V gene TRBV5-1 combines with J gene TRBJ1-2; 8 nucleotides align to TRBD1. Germline lookup yields CDR1 SGHRS and CDR2 YFSETQ. V dropped 1 base and J dropped 6; count of bases not matched to a gene: 5. The CDR3 spans 14 residues. CDR3 region: CASSLSATGDGYTF. The CDR3 nucleotides read TGCGCCAGCAGCTTGTCCGCGACAGGGGATGGCTACACCTTC.

This clone has a single count. The chain carries TRBV30 and TRBJ1-1, with 7 bases fitting TRBD1. The CDR3 consists of 14 residues. V lost 1 base and J lost 0; bases outside the gene matches: 2. Germline V gene data show CDR1 as GTSNPN and CDR2 as SVGIG (reference sequence). The CDR3 region has the DNA TGTGCCTGGAGTGAAGGGGGCCTGAACACTGAAGCTTTCTTT. Amino acid sequence: CAWSEGGLNTEAFF.

This chain links TRBV28 with TRBJ1-1; D is possibly TRBD1 (5 bases). CDR1 MDHEN and CDR2 SYDVKM come from the germline V gene. CDR3 size: 14 residues. The V and J ends lost 6 bases and 0 bases respectively, with 11 bases between them. The chain's CDR3 is CASRFGTLNTEAFF. The CDR3 DNA is TGTGCCAGCAGATTCGGGACGTTGAACACTGAAGCTTTCTTT.